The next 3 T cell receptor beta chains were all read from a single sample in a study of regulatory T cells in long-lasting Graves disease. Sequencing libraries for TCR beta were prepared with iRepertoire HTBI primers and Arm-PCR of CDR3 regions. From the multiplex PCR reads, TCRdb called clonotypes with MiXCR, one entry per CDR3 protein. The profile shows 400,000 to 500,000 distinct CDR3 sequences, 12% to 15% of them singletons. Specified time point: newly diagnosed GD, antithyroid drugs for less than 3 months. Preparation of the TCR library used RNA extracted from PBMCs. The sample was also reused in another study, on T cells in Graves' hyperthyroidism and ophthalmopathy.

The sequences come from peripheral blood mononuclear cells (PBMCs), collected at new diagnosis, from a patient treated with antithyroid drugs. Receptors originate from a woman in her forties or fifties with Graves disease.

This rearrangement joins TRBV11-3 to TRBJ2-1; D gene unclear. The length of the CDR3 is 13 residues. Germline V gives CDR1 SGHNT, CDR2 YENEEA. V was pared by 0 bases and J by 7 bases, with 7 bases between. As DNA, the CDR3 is TGTGCCAGCAGCTTAGAAAGACGGAATGAGCAGTTCTTC. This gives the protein CASSLERRNEQFF.

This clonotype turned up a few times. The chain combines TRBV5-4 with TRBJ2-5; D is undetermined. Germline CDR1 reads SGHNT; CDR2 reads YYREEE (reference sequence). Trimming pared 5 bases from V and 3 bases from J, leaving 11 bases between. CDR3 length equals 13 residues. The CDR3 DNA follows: TGTGCCAGCAGTCCCCAGGCTAAAGAGACCCAGTACTTC. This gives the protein CASSPQAKETQYF.

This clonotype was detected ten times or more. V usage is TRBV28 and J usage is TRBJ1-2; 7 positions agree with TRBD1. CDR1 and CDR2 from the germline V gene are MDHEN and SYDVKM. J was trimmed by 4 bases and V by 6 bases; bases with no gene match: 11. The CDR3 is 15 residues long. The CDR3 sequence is CASSTPGTELYGYTF. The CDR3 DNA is TGTGCCAGCAGCACACCGGGGACAGAACTCTATGGCTACACCTTC.